The 20 T cell receptor beta chains reported below all come from one sample, sequenced in a study of T-cell reconstitution after alpha-beta-depleted transplantation in children (dated by TCRdb to 2016 to 2017). What the treatment or condition label conveys for this sample: allogeneic hematopoietic cell transplantation with graft depleted of TCRalphabeta T cells and CD19 B cells. Libraries were constructed by PCR. TCRdb lists the instrument as Illumina HiSeq 2500. TCR libraries were prepared with molecular barcoding, using unique molecular identifiers to normalize TCRbeta repertoire quantification. The public reads were reanalyzed by TCRdb: fastp trimming at Q25, MiXCR alignment, in-frame beta chains only. Rows are unified per CDR3 protein, each entry keeping the most common DNA and genes. In all, the sample holds about 240,000 distinct CDR3 sequences, and roughly a quarter of those were seen once. The ten largest make up over 2.5% of the sample.

The starting material was PBMCs, obtained before TCRalphabeta/CD19-depleted stem cell transplant. The receptors were sampled from a girl aged 2-10 years with Fanconi anemia, due to receive a stem cell transplant.

In its sample, this clonotype was seen many times. In DNA form, the CDR3 reads TGTGCCAGCAGTGAATTCGTGTGGAGCGGGAGTGAAACTGAGCAGTTCTTC. This translates into CASSEFVWSGSETEQFF. The V and J genes are TRBV25-1 and TRBJ2-1, with 8 bases identical to TRBD2. V was pared by 1 base and J by 9 bases, with 14 bases of the junction left unmatched. The CDR3 is 17 residues long. In germline, CDR1 is MGHDK, CDR2 SYGVNS.

At least ten counts were recorded for this clonotype. This sequence joins TRBV29-1 and TRBJ1-2; D is unclear. Germline assignment: CDR1 SQVTM and CDR2 ANQGSEA. V shed 5 bases and J shed 4 bases, with 14 bases lying between them. The CDR3 is 13 amino acids. CDR3 DNA: TGCAGCGTTCGATTGGAGGACCCCTATGGCTACACCTTC. Its protein is CSVRLEDPYGYTF.

The chain combines TRBV29-1 with TRBJ2-7, with TRBD1 identical over 8 bases. Germline lookup yields CDR1 SQVTM and CDR2 ANQGSEA. CDR3 length: 13 residues. V lost 7 bases and J lost 6; bases outside the gene matches: 11. Here the CDR3 reads CSAGQGLEFEQYF. DNA of the CDR3: TGCAGCGCAGGACAGGGTTTAGAATTCGAGCAGTACTTC.

This clonotype was counted a few times. This chain connects TRBV5-1 to TRBJ2-5, with 11 bases fitting TRBD2. The germline V gene has CDR1 SGHRS and CDR2 YFSETQ. The CDR3 contains 17 residues. Trimming took 0 bases from V and 3 from J; bases not matched to a gene: 7. The CDR3 reads CASSLVTSGGFKETQYF. Written as DNA, the CDR3 is TGCGCCAGCAGCTTGGTAACTAGCGGGGGTTTCAAAGAGACCCAGTACTTC.

This clonotype turned up a few times. This chain joins TRBV20-1 and TRBJ2-7, with 9 bases that match TRBD1. The germline CDR1 and CDR2 sequences are DFQATT and SNEGSKA (reference sequence). The J segment lost 3 bases and the V segment lost 7 bases, leaving 7 bases of the junction unmatched. The CDR3 is 13 residues long. CDR3 DNA: TGCAGTGGGAGACAGGGGGTTGTCTACGAGCAGTACTTC. Translating gives CSGRQGVVYEQYF.

The chain carries TRBV5-6 and TRBJ2-2; D not resolved. CDR3 length: 15 amino acids. Trimming removed 2 bases at V and 5 bases at J, with 13 bases between. Germline loops: CDR1 SGHDT, CDR2 YYEEEE. DNA for the CDR3: TGTGCCAGCAGCTTTGGTCACGGTCGGACCGGGGAGCTGTTTTTT. This translates into CASSFGHGRTGELFF.

This clonotype showed up many times. The rearrangement links TRBV7-2 to TRBJ2-1, with D perhaps TRBD2 (6 bases). The V gene's germline CDR1 is SGHTA and CDR2 FQGNSA. The CDR3 contains 15 residues. V lost 5 bases to trimming and J lost 5 bases, with 16 bases between them. The CDR3: CASSNHRGSHNEQFF. The CDR3 DNA reads as TGTGCCAGCAGCAACCACCGGGGGTCCCACAATGAGCAGTTCTTC.

This clonotype was seen ten or more times. This chain joins TRBV6-5 and TRBJ1-5; D gene ambiguous. The CDR3 has 14 amino acids. Germline V gives CDR1 MNHEY, CDR2 SVGAGI. The V and J ends lost 6 bases and 0 bases respectively, with 9 bases between them. CDR3 nucleotides: TGTGCCAGCAGCCCTACAGATAGCAATCAGCCCCAGCATTTT. It specifies CASSPTDSNQPQHF.

This clonotype appeared many times. The chain has TRBV29-1 and TRBJ2-7, with TRBD2 matching over 12 bases. CDR1 and CDR2 (germline): SQVTM, ANQGSEA. The CDR3 totals 13 residues. J gave up 9 bases and V 1 base, and 4 bases lay outside the gene matches. CDR3 protein: CSVEGTSGDGQYF. The DNA of the CDR3 is TGCAGCGTTGAAGGGACTAGCGGGGACGGGCAGTACTTC.

This clonotype was recorded at least ten times. The chain carries TRBV13 and TRBJ2-7, with 9 positions matching TRBD2. With V trimmed by 4 bases and J by 3 bases, 7 bases remained unmatched. Looked up from germline, CDR1 is PRHDT and CDR2 is FYEKMQ (reference sequence). The CDR3 consists of 15 residues. This CDR3 reads CASSWDSGGSYEQYF. CDR3 nucleotides: TGTGCCAGCAGCTGGGATAGCGGGGGAAGCTACGAGCAGTACTTC.

About this clonotype: One base away lies a much larger clone, so this may be a sequencing read error. The chain employs TRBV28 and TRBJ2-1, with D unresolved. The CDR3 consists of 11 residues. The germline V gene has CDR1 MDHEN and CDR2 SYDVKM. V lost 3 bases to trimming and J lost 9 bases, with 6 bases between them. As DNA, the CDR3 is TGTGCCAGCAGTTTTATTGGTGAGCAGTTCTTC. Protein product: CASSFIGEQFF. Full variable domain (remainder filled in from reference TRBV28 and TRBJ2-1): DVKVTQSSRYLVKRTGEKVFLECVQDMDHENMFWYRQDPGLGLRLIYFSYDVKMKEKGDIPEGYSVSREKKERFSLILESASTNQTSMYLCASSFIGEQFFGPGTRLTVL.

V and J are TRBV20-1 and TRBJ1-1; maybe TRBD1 (6 bases). The CDR3 covers 14 residues. Deletions cut 1 base from V and 1 base from J, with 10 bases between. CDR1 and CDR2 (germline): DFQATT, SNEGSKA (reference sequence). CDR3 sequence reads: CSARVGGPNTEAFF. In DNA form, the CDR3 reads TGCAGTGCTAGAGTGGGGGGCCCGAACACTGAAGCTTTCTTT.

V is TRBV5-1 and J is TRBJ1-1, with D unresolved. The CDR3 extends over 13 amino acids. Germline V gene lookup returns CDR1 SGHRS and CDR2 YFSETQ. The V gene lost 1 base and the J gene lost 7 bases, with 11 bases spanning the gap. The DNA for the CDR3 is TGCGCCAGCAGCTTGAATGACGGGAATGAAGCTTTCTTT. This translates into CASSLNDGNEAFF.

The genes are TRBV11-2 and TRBJ2-2; D uncertain. The CDR3 extends over 13 amino acids. Germline V lookup: CDR1 SGHAT, CDR2 FQNNGV. V lost 3 bases, J lost 2 bases, and 4 bases lay in between. CDR3 bases: TGTGCCAGCAGCTTCACTAACACCGGGGAGCTGTTTTTT. The encoded protein is CASSFTNTGELFF.

The gene calls are TRBV29-1 and TRBJ1-2; D gene unclear. The CDR3 has 14 residues. Trimming removed 3 bases at V and 4 bases at J, with 15 bases between. The germline gives CDR1 SQVTM, CDR2 ANQGSEA. The CDR3 coding sequence is TGCAGCGTTGACTTGGGCCTACCCTTCTATGGCTACACCTTC. This codes for CSVDLGLPFYGYTF.

This clonotype was counted many times. The chain is built from TRBV2 and TRBJ2-1; D tentatively fits TRBD1 or TRBD2 (5 bases each). The germline CDR1 and CDR2 sequences are SNHLY and FYNNEI. CDR3 length equals 13 residues. V was cut by 8 bases and J by 9 bases, with 17 bases left in between. CDR3 sequence reads: CASQVSGRGEQFF. CDR3 nucleotide sequence: TGTGCCAGCCAAGTAAGCGGAAGGGGTGAGCAGTTCTTC. Full variable domain (remainder filled in from reference TRBV2 and TRBJ2-1): EPEVTQTPSHQVTQMGQEVILRCVPISNHLYFYWYRQILGQKVEFLVSFYNNEISEKSEIFDDQFSVERPDGSNFTLKIRSTKLEDSAMYFCASQVSGRGEQFFGPGTRLTVL.

As regards this clonotype: This may be a read error: a much more frequent sequence differs by one nucleotide. The DNA of the CDR3 is TGTGCCAGCAGCGGGACAGCCTCCTCCTACGAGCAGTACTTC. This gives the protein CASSGTASSYEQYF. The rearrangement links TRBV6-1 to TRBJ2-7; TRBD1 matches at 7 bases. The CDR3 consists of 14 residues. V shed 6 bases and J 0 bases; nucleotides not matched to a gene: 5. Germline V gene sequence: CDR1 MNHNS, CDR2 SASEGT.

This clonotype occurred many times. V is TRBV10-2 and J is TRBJ2-7, with a tentative D call TRBD2 (5 bases). V was trimmed by 7 bases and J by 2 bases, leaving 6 bases between them. This CDR3 region has 11 residues. Per germline, CDR1 WSHSY and CDR2 SAAADI. The CDR3 DNA reads as TGCGCCAGCACCGGGACCTACGAGCAGTACTTC. Amino acids: CASTGTYEQYF.

This clonotype was counted a few times. This chain uses TRBV4-2 with TRBJ2-1; D not certain. The CDR3 is made up of 12 amino acids. Trimming left V 2 bases short and J 8 bases short, with 7 bases between. Germline V lookup: CDR1 LGHNA, CDR2 YNFKEQ. In nucleotides, the CDR3 is TGTGCCAGCAGCCAACCGACCCATGAGCAGTTCTTC. The encoded protein is CASSQPTHEQFF.

The V and J genes are TRBV5-1 and TRBJ2-5, with D possibly matching TRBD1 (6 bases). This CDR3 contains 16 residues. The germline V gene has CDR1 SGHRS and CDR2 YFSETQ. V lost 0 bases and J 5 bases, leaving 17 bases between the germline ends. CDR3 bases: TGCGCCAGCAGCTTGGATGCGGCGACAAGGGGGGAGACCCAGTACTTC. As protein: CASSLDAATRGETQYF.